The 22 T cell receptor beta chains reported below all come from one sample, sequenced in a study of cytotoxic CD8 clonotypes in ibrutinib-treated CLL (dated by TCRdb to the early 2020s). This sample's time point label indicates: progressive disease on ibrutinib. Library preparation employed the immunoSEQ multiplex PCR assay. Imported from immuneACCESS, the table was reduced by TCRdb to in-frame sequences with V and J called. These copies leave out some clones; in studies compared against another copy, an unresolved V gene accounts for under half, and the cause of the remainder is not known. This sample comprises approximately 50,000 clones, 50% to 70% of them detected only once. The ten top clones hold 20% to 30% of the sample. Material: PBMCs, obtained at disease progression, from a patient treated with ibrutinib. Receptors were obtained from a human donor with chronic lymphocytic leukemia.

The chain combines TRBV30 with TRBJ2-7, with 10 positions matching TRBD1. Trimming removed 0 bases from V and 6 bases from J; junction bases left unmatched: 8. Germline CDR1 reads GTSNPN; CDR2 reads SVGIG (reference sequence). The CDR3 runs 15 residues. CDR3 amino acids: CAWSVTGTGAGEQYF. Written as DNA, the CDR3 is TGTGCCTGGAGTGTGACCGGGACAGGGGCGGGCGAGCAGTACTTC.

V and J are TRBV5-1 and TRBJ2-5, with a possible D match to TRBD2 (5 bases). The CDR3 runs 13 residues. The germline V gene has CDR1 SGHRS and CDR2 YFSETQ. The ends were cut back, 2 bases at V and 1 base at J, with 6 bases in the middle. The CDR3 sequence: CASSLAAQETQYF. In nucleotides, the CDR3 is TGCGCCAGCAGCTTAGCGGCCCAAGAGACCCAGTACTTC.

The chain has TRBV28 and TRBJ2-3; 15 bases agree with TRBD2. Trimming cost V 6 bases and J 2 bases; bases outside gene matches: 15. The V gene's germline CDR1 is MDHEN and CDR2 SYDVKM. The CDR3 totals 20 residues. CDR3 coding DNA: TGTGCCAGCAGGGCCCCAGGACTAGCGGGGGGGCTCTATGCCACAGATACGCAGTATTTT. This translates into CASRAPGLAGGLYATDTQYF. Looking up the rest from reference TRBV28 and TRBJ2-3 gives the full variable domain: DVKVTQSSRYLVKRTGEKVFLECVQDMDHENMFWYRQDPGLGLRLIYFSYDVKMKEKGDIPEGYSVSREKKERFSLILESASTNQTSMYLCASRAPGLAGGLYATDTQYFGPGTRLTVL.

The chain combines TRBV11-2 with TRBJ2-7; a possible D gene is TRBD1 (7 bases). This CDR3 is built from 13 residues. Between the trimmed V and J ends, which lost 5 bases and 7 bases, there was a span of 15 bases. Germline CDR1 SGHAT, CDR2 FQNNGV. Here the CDR3 reads CASSRRGAREQYF. CDR3 bases: TGTGCCAGCAGCCGCAGGGGGGCACGTGAGCAGTACTTC.

The chain links TRBV5-8 to TRBJ2-3, with D maybe TRBD1 (6 bases). In germline, CDR1 is SGHTS, CDR2 YDEGEE. The V end was cut by 0 bases, the J end by 3 bases, with 14 bases between. The CDR3 consists of 16 residues. CDR3 sequence (DNA): TGTGCCAGCAGCTTGGGGACAGTCGAATATACAGATACGCAGTATTTT. Translated, it gives CASSLGTVEYTDTQYF.

This clone was counted between two and nine times. The V call is TRBV4-2, the J call TRBJ2-1, with 9 bases that match TRBD2. V trimming: 0 bases; J trimming: 2 bases; junction bases outside the gene matches: 5. This CDR3 is built from 17 residues. Germline V lookup: CDR1 LGHNA, CDR2 YNFKEQ. As DNA, the CDR3 is TGTGCCAGCAGCCAAGAAAGCCTAGCGGGACCCTACAATGAGCAGTTCTTC. Residues: CASSQESLAGPYNEQFF.

V usage is TRBV27 and J usage is TRBJ1-4, with D possibly being TRBD1 (5 bases). The germline V gene has CDR1 MNHEY and CDR2 SMNVEV (reference sequence). V lost 1 base, J lost 7 bases, and 13 bases lay in between. The CDR3 consists of 15 residues. CDR3 coding DNA: TGTGCCAGCAGTTTATTTGGAGGGGCAAGTGAAAAACTGTTTTTT. Amino acid sequence: CASSLFGGASEKLFF. Together with reference TRBV27 and TRBJ1-4, the CDR3 gives the full variable domain: EAQVTQNPRYLITVTGKKLTVTCSQNMNHEYMSWYRQDPGLGLRQIYYSMNVEVTDKGDVPEGYKVSRKEKRNFPLILESPSPNQTSLYFCASSLFGGASEKLFFGSGTQLSVL.

The chain employs TRBV27 and TRBJ2-7; D gene uncertain. The ends were cut back, 8 bases at V and 3 bases at J, with 5 bases in the middle. Germline lookup yields CDR1 MNHEY and CDR2 SMNVEV (reference sequence). This CDR3 spans 10 amino acids. The CDR3 loop is CASGRYEQYF. CDR3 bases: TGTGCCAGCGGGCGCTACGAGCAGTACTTC.

This clone was seen a handful of times. The genes are TRBV27 and TRBJ2-7; D is unresolved. The CDR3 has 13 residues. V was cut by 3 bases and J by 3 bases, with 9 bases left in between. Germline V gene sequence: CDR1 MNHEY, CDR2 SMNVEV (reference sequence). The CDR3 loop is CASSFGSNYEQYF. The CDR3 DNA sequence: TGTGCCAGCAGTTTTGGCTCCAACTACGAGCAGTACTTC.

The V gene is TRBV6-5, the J gene TRBJ1-6; D might be TRBD1 (5 bases). This CDR3 is 12 amino acids long. The V end was cut by 11 bases, the J end by 9 bases, with 14 bases between. CDR1 is MNHEY, CDR2 SVGAGI, per germline. The CDR3 bases are TGTGCCGTGAGCGGGGGTGGTTCACCCCTCCACTTT. Translation: CAVSGGGSPLHF.

CDR3 loop: CASSSMTLAVNTQYF. The CDR3 DNA reads TGTGCCAGCAGTTCAATGACCCTTGCGGTAAATACGCAGTATTTT. The gene calls are TRBV28 and TRBJ2-3; D is undetermined. The V end lost 4 bases, the J end lost 7 bases, and 18 bases lay between the germline ends. Germline CDR1 reads MDHEN; CDR2 reads SYDVKM. This CDR3 region has 15 residues.

V and J are TRBV5-1 and TRBJ2-3, with no clear D. V lost 4 bases and J lost 4, with 4 bases in between. Germline V gene sequence: CDR1 SGHRS, CDR2 YFSETQ. The CDR3 spans 11 residues. CDR3 DNA sequence: TGCGCCAGCAGCGATGCAGATACGCAGTATTTT. Amino acid sequence: CASSDADTQYF. Supplemented by reference TRBV5-1 and TRBJ2-3, the full variable domain reads KAGVTQTPRYLIKTRGQQVTLSCSPISGHRSVSWYQQTPGQGLQFLFEYFSETQRNKGNFPGRFSGRQFSNSRSEMNVSTLELGDSALYLCASSDADTQYFGPGTRLTVL.

The chain has TRBV9 and TRBJ1-3; perhaps TRBD1 as D (5 bases). Trimming stripped 4 bases from V and 0 bases from J, with 14 bases between. Germline V CDR1 and CDR2: SGDLS, YYNGEE. CDR3 length: 16 residues. The CDR3 coding sequence is TGTGCCAGCAGCCCCGGGACGGGCTACTCTGGAAACACCATATATTTT. This translates into CASSPGTGYSGNTIYF.

The chain couples TRBV18 to TRBJ2-4; 8 nucleotides agree with TRBD1. J was trimmed by 1 base and V by 3 bases; bases with no gene match: 20. The CDR3 has 21 residues. Per germline, CDR1 KGHSH and CDR2 LQKENI. This CDR3 is CASSPDEGQGILSGAKNIQYF. Written as DNA, the CDR3 is TGTGCCAGCTCACCTGATGAAGGACAGGGAATCCTTTCTGGGGCCAAAAACATTCAGTACTTC.

This clone was seen many times. The CDR3 region has the DNA TGTGCCAGCTCATCACTTCAGATGAACACTGAAGCTTTCTTT. As protein: CASSSLQMNTEAFF. The J gene is TRBJ1-1, the V gene TRBV18; no firm D call. From germline, CDR1 is KGHSH and CDR2 LQKENI. CDR3 length equals 14 residues. V lost 5 bases and J lost 0, with 10 bases in between.

By frequency in the sample, this clone is medium-sized. The chain joins TRBV18 to TRBJ1-4; TRBD1 matches 8 bases. Germline V lookup: CDR1 KGHSH, CDR2 LQKENI. V gave up 3 bases and J gave up 8 bases; unmatched junction bases: 5. The CDR3 contains 14 residues. The DNA of the CDR3 is TGTGCCAGCTCACCGGACAGGGTATACGAAAAACTGTTTTTT. Protein product: CASSPDRVYEKLFF.

This clone was seen many times. This rearrangement joins TRBV9 to TRBJ2-1; 7 bases map to TRBD2. The V gene end was trimmed by 0 bases and the J gene end by 7 bases; junction bases not matched to a gene: 13. CDR1 is SGDLS, CDR2 YYNGEE, per germline. There are 17 residues in the CDR3. CDR3 protein: CASSVEWRGGPGNEQFF. In nucleotides, the CDR3 is TGTGCCAGCAGCGTAGAGTGGCGGGGAGGGCCGGGTAATGAGCAGTTCTTC. Full variable domain (remainder filled in from reference TRBV9 and TRBJ2-1): DSGVTQTPKHLITATGQRVTLRCSPRSGDLSVYWYQQSLDQGLQFLIQYYNGEERAKGNILERFSAQQFPDLHSELNLSSLELGDSALYFCASSVEWRGGPGNEQFFGPGTRLTVL.

In its sample, this clone was seen a few times. The chain employs TRBV14 and TRBJ1-1; D gene uncertain. The CDR3 sequence is 15 residues long. Germline CDR1 SGHDN, CDR2 FVKESK. V lost 4 bases and J lost 1, with 13 bases in between. The CDR3 DNA reads as TGTGCCAGCAGCCTCCTTCAAGCCGGGAACACTGAAGCTTTCTTT. This gives the protein CASSLLQAGNTEAFF.

This chain joins TRBV2 and TRBJ1-1; no definite D call. Trimming took 9 bases from V and 0 from J, leaving 11 bases between them. The CDR3 consists of 13 residues. Germline loops: CDR1 SNHLY, CDR2 FYNNEI. Here the CDR3 reads CASRFNLNTEAFF. The CDR3, as DNA: TGTGCCAGTCGTTTTAACCTGAACACTGAAGCTTTCTTT. The complete variable domain, with remaining parts taken from reference TRBV2 and TRBJ1-1, reads EPEVTQTPSHQVTQMGQEVILRCVPISNHLYFYWYRQILGQKVEFLVSFYNNEISEKSEIFDDQFSVERPDGSNFTLKIRSTKLEDSAMYFCASRFNLNTEAFFGQGTRLTVV.

This chain uses TRBV7-2 with TRBJ2-5; 10 bases fit TRBD1. This CDR3 comprises 17 residues. CDR1 is SGHTA, CDR2 FQGNSA, per germline. V dropped 3 bases and J dropped 4; count of bases not matched to a gene: 11. CDR3: CASSFTAGTGARETQYF. In nucleotides, the CDR3 is TGTGCCAGCAGCTTCACTGCCGGGACAGGGGCGAGAGAGACCCAGTACTTC.

The chain couples TRBV6-1 to TRBJ1-2; no clear D gene. CDR1 MNHNS and CDR2 SASEGT come from the germline V gene. The CDR3 is made up of 13 amino acids. Trimming removed 6 bases from V and 4 bases from J, with 12 bases in between. DNA for the CDR3: TGTGCCAGCAGGGAACGGGAATCCTATGGCTACACCTTC. It specifies CASRERESYGYTF.

CDR3 DNA: TGCGCCAGCAGTCGCCTTGGGACAGGGACTAGCACAGATACGCAGTATTTT. This codes for CASSRLGTGTSTDTQYF. The genes are TRBV23-1 and TRBJ2-3; 9 bases fit TRBD1. TRBV23-1 has ORF status, its function being uncertain. The J segment lost 0 bases and the V segment lost 4 bases, leaving 8 bases of the junction unmatched. This CDR3 region has 17 residues.